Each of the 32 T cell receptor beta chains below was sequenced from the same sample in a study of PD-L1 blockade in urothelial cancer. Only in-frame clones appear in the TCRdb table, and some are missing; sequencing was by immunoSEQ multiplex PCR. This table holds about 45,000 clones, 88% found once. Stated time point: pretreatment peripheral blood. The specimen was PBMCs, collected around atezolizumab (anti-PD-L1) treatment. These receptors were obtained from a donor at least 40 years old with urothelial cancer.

In nucleotides, the CDR3 is TGTGCCAGTAGTATAGATCTGGGGGGGACAGGCAGAGCTTTCTTT. It encodes CASSIDLGGTGRAFF. V is TRBV19 and J is TRBJ1-1, with 8 bases matching TRBD1. V lost 0 bases and J lost 10; bases outside the gene matches: 10. In germline, CDR1 is LNHDA, CDR2 SQIVND (reference sequence). CDR3 length equals 15 residues.

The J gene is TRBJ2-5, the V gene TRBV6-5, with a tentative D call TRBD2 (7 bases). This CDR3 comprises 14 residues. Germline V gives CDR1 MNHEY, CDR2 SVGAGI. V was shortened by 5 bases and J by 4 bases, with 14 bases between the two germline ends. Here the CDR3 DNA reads TGTGCCAGCAGTCCCGAGGGGGGGGGAGAGACCCAGTACTTC. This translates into CASSPEGGGETQYF.

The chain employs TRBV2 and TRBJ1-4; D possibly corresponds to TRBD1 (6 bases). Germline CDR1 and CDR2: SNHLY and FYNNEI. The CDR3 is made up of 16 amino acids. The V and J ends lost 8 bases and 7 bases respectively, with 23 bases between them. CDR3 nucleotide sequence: TGTGCCAGCCTGGGGGGGGCCCCACCCTCGGGTGAAAAACTGTTTTTT. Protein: CASLGGAPPSGEKLFF.

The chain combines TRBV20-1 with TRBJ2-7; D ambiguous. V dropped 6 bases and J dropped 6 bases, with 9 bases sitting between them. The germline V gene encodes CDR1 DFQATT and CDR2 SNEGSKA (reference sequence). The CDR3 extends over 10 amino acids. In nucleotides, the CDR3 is TGCAGTGCGGCGGCGGCCGAGCAGTACTTC. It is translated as CSAAAAEQYF.

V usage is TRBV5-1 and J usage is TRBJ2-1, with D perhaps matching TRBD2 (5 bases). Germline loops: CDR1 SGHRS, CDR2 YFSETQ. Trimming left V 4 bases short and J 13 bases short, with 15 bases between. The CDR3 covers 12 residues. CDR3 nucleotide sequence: TGCGCCAGCAGCCCCCATGAGGGAACCCAGTTCTTC. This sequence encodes CASSPHEGTQFF.

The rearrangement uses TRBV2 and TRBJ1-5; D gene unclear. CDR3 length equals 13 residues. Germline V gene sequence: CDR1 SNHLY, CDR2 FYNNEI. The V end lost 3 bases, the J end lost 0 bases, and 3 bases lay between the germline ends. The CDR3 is CASSDNSNQPQHF. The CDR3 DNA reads TGTGCCAGCAGTGACAATAGCAATCAGCCCCAGCATTTT.

The CDR3, as DNA: TGTGCCAGCAGGTGGCCGACCGAGGGGGTGACCCAGTACTTC. It codes for CASRWPTEGVTQYF. This chain connects TRBV5-8 to TRBJ2-5, with D perhaps TRBD1 (6 bases). This CDR3 contains 14 residues. Germline V gene data show CDR1 as SGHTS and CDR2 as YDEGEE. V was cut by 5 bases and J by 7 bases, with 18 bases left in between.

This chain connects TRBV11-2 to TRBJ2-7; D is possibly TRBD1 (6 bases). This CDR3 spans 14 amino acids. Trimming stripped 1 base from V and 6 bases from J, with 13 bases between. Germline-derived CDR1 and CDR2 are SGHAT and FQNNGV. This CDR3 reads CASSLGQEHSEQYF. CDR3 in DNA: TGTGCCAGCAGCTTAGGACAGGAACATTCCGAGCAGTACTTC.

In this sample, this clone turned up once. The CDR3 DNA reads TGTGCCATCAGTGAGCGCGGCAGGGGTACTTTTCAGCCCCAGCATTTT. Translation gives CAISERGRGTFQPQHF. The chain recombines TRBV10-3 with TRBJ1-5, with D perhaps TRBD1 (6 bases). This CDR3 is built from 16 residues. V shed 2 bases and J shed 6 bases, with 17 bases lying between them. Germline CDR1 reads ENHRY; CDR2 reads SYGVKD.

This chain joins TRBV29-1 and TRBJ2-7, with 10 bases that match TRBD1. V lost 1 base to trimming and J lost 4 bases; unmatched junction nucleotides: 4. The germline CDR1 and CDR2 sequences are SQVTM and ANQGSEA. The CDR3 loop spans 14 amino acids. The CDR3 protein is CSVEGAGQGYEQYF. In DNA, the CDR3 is TGCAGCGTTGAAGGCGCGGGACAGGGGTACGAGCAGTACTTC.

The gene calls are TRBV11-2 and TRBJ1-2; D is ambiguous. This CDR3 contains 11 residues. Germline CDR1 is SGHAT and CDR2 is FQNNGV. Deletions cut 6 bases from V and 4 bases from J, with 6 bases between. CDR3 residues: CASSHSYGYTF. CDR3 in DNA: TGTGCCAGCAGTCACTCCTATGGCTACACCTTC.

DNA for the CDR3: TGTGCCAGCAGTGGAGACATCACTAATGAAAAACTGTTTTTT. Protein sequence: CASSGDITNEKLFF. The chain employs TRBV2 and TRBJ1-4; unclear D gene. Trimming stripped 4 bases from V and 2 bases from J, with 8 bases between. There are 14 residues in the CDR3. Germline V gene data show CDR1 as SNHLY and CDR2 as FYNNEI.

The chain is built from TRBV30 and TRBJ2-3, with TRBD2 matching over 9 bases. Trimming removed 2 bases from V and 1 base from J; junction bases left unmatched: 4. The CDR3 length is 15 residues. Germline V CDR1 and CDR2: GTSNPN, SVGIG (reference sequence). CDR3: CAWSPLAGGTDTQYF. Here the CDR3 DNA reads TGTGCCTGGAGTCCCTTAGCGGGGGGCACAGATACGCAGTATTTT.

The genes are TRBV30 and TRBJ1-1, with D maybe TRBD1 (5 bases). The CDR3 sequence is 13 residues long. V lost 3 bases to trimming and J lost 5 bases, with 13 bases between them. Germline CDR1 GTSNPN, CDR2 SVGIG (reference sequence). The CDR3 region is CAWRTWQGTEAFF. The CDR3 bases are TGTGCCTGGAGAACGTGGCAGGGTACTGAAGCTTTCTTT.

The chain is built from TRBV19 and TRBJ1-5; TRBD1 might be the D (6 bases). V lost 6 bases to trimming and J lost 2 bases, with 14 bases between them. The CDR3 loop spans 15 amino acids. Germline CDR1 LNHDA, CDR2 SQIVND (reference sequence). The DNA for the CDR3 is TGTGCCAGTAGGGGGGCCGGGTTGGGCAATCAGCCCCAGCATTTT. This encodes CASRGAGLGNQPQHF.

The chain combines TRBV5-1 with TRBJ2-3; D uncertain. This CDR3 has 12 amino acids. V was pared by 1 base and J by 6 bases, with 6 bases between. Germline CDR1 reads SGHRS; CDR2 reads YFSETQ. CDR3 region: CASSLIVDTQYF. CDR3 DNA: TGCGCCAGCAGCTTGATCGTGGATACGCAGTATTTT. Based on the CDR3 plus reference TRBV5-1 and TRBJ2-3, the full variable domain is KAGVTQTPRYLIKTRGQQVTLSCSPISGHRSVSWYQQTPGQGLQFLFEYFSETQRNKGNFPGRFSGRQFSNSRSEMNVSTLELGDSALYLCASSLIVDTQYFGPGTRLTVL.

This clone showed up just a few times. CDR3 amino acids: CAKGEETNSGTYEQYF. CDR3 sequence (DNA): TGTGCCAAGGGAGAGGAAACCAATAGCGGAACCTACGAGCAGTACTTC. The chain recombines TRBV21-1 with TRBJ2-7; TRBD2, the table's D call, was not compared with the DNA. TRBV21-1 has pseudogene status. The CDR3 covers 16 residues.

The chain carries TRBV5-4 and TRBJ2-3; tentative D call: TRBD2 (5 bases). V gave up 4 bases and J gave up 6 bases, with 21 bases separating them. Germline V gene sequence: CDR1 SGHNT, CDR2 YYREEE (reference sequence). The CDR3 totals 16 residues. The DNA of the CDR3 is TGTGCCAGCAGCCGGGTTTCGGGCCAAAGAGGGGATACGCAGTATTTT. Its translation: CASSRVSGQRGDTQYF.

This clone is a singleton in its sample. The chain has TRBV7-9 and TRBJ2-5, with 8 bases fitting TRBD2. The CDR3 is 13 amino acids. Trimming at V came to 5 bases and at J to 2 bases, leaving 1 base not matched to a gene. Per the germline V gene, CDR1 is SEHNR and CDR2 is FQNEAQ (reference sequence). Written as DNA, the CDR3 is TGTGCCAGCAGCCGACTAGCGCAAGAGACCCAGTACTTC. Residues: CASSRLAQETQYF.

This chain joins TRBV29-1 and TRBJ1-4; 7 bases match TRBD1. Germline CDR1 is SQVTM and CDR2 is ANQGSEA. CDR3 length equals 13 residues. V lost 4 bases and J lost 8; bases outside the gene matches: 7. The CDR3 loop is CSVAETGREKLFF. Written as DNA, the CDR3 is TGCAGCGTTGCGGAGACAGGGAGAGAAAAACTGTTTTTT.

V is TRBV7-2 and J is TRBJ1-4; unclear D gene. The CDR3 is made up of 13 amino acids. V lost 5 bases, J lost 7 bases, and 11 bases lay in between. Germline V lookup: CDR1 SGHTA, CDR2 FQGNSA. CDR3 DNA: TGTGCCAGCAGCACCAATCCCGGTGAAAAACTGTTTTTT. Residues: CASSTNPGEKLFF.

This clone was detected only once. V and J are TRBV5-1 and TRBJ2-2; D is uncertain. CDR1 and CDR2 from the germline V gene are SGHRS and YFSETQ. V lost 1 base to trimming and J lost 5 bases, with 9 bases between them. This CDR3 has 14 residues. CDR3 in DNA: TGCGCCAGCAGCTTGCCCCCTACGACCGGGGAGCTGTTTTTT. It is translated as CASSLPPTTGELFF.

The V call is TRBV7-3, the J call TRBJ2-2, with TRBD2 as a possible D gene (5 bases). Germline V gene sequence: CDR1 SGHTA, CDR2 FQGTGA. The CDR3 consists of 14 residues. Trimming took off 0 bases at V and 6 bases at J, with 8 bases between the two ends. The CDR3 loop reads CASSLTPGAGELFF. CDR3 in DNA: TGTGCCAGCAGCTTAACGCCCGGGGCCGGGGAGCTGTTTTTT.

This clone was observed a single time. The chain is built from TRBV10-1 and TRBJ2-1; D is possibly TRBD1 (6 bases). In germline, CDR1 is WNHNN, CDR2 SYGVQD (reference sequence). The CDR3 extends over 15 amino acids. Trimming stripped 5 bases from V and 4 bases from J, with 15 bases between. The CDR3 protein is CASSRPGQGYNEQFF. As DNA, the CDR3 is TGCGCCAGCAGTCGCCCCGGGCAGGGGTACAATGAGCAGTTCTTC.

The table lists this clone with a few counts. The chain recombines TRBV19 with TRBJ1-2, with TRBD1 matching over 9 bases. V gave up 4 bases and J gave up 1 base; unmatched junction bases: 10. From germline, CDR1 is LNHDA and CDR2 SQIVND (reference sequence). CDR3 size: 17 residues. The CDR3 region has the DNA TGTGCCAGTAGTACGGGACAGGGCAACCGCCTTAACTATGGCTACACCTTC. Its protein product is CASSTGQGNRLNYGYTF.

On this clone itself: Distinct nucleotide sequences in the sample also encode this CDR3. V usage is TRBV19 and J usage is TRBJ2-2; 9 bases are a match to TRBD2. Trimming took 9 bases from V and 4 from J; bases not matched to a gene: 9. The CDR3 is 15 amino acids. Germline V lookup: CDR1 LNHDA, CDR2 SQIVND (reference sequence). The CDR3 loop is CASKGAGGGTGELFF. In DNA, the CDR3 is TGTGCCAGCAAGGGGGCGGGAGGGGGCACCGGGGAGCTGTTTTTT.

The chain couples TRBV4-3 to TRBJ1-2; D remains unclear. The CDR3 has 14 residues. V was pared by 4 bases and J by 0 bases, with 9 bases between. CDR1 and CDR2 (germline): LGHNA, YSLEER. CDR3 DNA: TGCGCCAGCAGCCCCACCGCTACTAACTATGGCTACACCTTC. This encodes CASSPTATNYGYTF.

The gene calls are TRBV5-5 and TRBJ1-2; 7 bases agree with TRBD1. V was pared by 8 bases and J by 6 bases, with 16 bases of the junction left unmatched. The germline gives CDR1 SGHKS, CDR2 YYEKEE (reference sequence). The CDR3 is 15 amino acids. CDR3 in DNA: TGTGCCAGTACGCCCGGGGGACAGAGCCCAAATGGCTACACCTTC. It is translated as CASTPGGQSPNGYTF.

The DNA of the CDR3 is TGTGCCTGGAGTGTAGGGGGACAGACAAGCGAAAAACTGTTTTTT. As protein: CAWSVGGQTSEKLFF. The chain carries TRBV30 and TRBJ1-4; 7 bases are shared with TRBD1. CDR3 length: 15 amino acids. V trimming: 0 bases; J trimming: 8 bases; junction bases outside the gene matches: 9. Germline V gene sequence: CDR1 GTSNPN, CDR2 SVGIG (reference sequence).

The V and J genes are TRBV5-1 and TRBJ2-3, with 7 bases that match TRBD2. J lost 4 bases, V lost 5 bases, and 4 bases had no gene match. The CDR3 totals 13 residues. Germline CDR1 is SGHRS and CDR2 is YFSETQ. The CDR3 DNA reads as TGCGCCAGCAGGAATCGGGAGGCAGATACGCAGTATTTT. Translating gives CASRNREADTQYF. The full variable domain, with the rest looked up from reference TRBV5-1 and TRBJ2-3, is KAGVTQTPRYLIKTRGQQVTLSCSPISGHRSVSWYQQTPGQGLQFLFEYFSETQRNKGNFPGRFSGRQFSNSRSEMNVSTLELGDSALYLCASRNREADTQYFGPGTRLTVL.

The CDR3 bases are TGTGCCAGCAGCCTATCTGTGCGCACAGATACGCAGTATTTT. It codes for CASSLSVRTDTQYF. The chain joins TRBV7-8 to TRBJ2-3; D is ambiguous. CDR1 and CDR2 (germline): SGHVS, FQNEAQ. Trimming took 5 bases from V and 1 from J, leaving 10 bases between them. This CDR3 has 14 residues.

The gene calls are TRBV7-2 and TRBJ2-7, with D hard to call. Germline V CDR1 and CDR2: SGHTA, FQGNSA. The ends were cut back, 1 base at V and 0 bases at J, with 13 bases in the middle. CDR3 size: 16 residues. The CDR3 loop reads CASSLGSAFSSYEQYF. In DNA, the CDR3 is TGTGCCAGCAGCTTAGGTTCAGCGTTCAGCTCCTACGAGCAGTACTTC.